Listed below are T cell receptor beta chains from one sample, sequenced in a study of T cell changes during pregnancy in multiple sclerosis. Profiling relied on immunoSEQ multiplex PCR, and the TCRdb table lists in-frame clones only, not all of them. Found here are about 72,000 clones, roughly nine tenths of them singletons; the top ten hold 1.5% to 2%. The sample in question was peripheral blood, obtained in the first trimester of pregnancy. The receptors come from a female donor in good health, enrolled as a control in a pregnancy study. CDR3s include the opening cysteine and the closing phenylalanine or tryptophan. Each record gives: V gene, clone size, D gene, J gene, CDR3 DNA, CDR3 protein. D genes are given only for firm matches. A row's size may be missing; if present it is once, few, many or a size class.

TRBV11-2	-	-	TRBJ1-3	TGTGCCAGCAGCTCTAGGGGAAACAGGGTCGCAAACACCATATATTTT	CASSSRGNRVANTIYF
TRBV10-3	-	-	TRBJ2-1	TGTGCCATCAGCCAGGGATCCCGGGGGATGTTCTTC	CAISQGSRGMFF
TRBV5-6	-	-	TRBJ1-1	TGTGCCAGCAGCTTAGGGATGGGGCCTTTAGGCACTGAAGCTTTCTTT	CASSLGMGPLGTEAFF
TRBV28	-	-	TRBJ2-1	TGTGCCAGCAGCCCTCCCGGACAGCTATACAATGAGCAGTTCTTC	CASSPPGQLYNEQFF
TRBV5-1	-	TRBD1	TRBJ2-7	TGCGCCAGCAGCCTAGGACAGGCTCGCTACGAGCAGTACTTC	CASSLGQARYEQYF
TRBV2	-	TRBD1	TRBJ1-2	TGTGCCAGCAGTTCCGGGGCCGGGACAGCTAACTATGGCTACACCTTC	CASSSGAGTANYGYTF
TRBV18	many	TRBD1	TRBJ2-5	TGTGCCAGCTCACTATCGGACAGGGGGTCAGAGACCCAGTACTTC	CASSLSDRGSETQYF
TRBV7-8	-	TRBD2	TRBJ2-7	TGTGCCAGCAGCTCCTCGGGGGGACCTACCTACGAGCAGTACTTC	CASSSSGGPTYEQYF
TRBV27	-	-	TRBJ1-2	TGTGCCAGCAGACCACAGGGTTGGGGCGACTATGGCTACACCTTC	CASRPQGWGDYGYTF
TRBV5-4	-	-	TRBJ1-1	TGTGCCAGCAGCCGGGAGGGGTTAGGGAACACTGAAGCTTTCTTT	CASSREGLGNTEAFF
TRBV10-3	-	-	TRBJ2-7	TGTGCCATCAGTGAGTCGAGCGACGAGCAGTACTTC	CAISESSDEQYF
TRBV19	-	TRBD2	TRBJ2-1	TGTGCCAGTAGTGTAGCGGGAGTTTTTGGTAATGAGCAGTTCTTC	CASSVAGVFGNEQFF
TRBV2	-	-	TRBJ1-3	TGTGCCAGCAGTTTGACAGGCAGCTCTGGAAACACCATATATTTT	CASSLTGSSGNTIYF
TRBV28	-	-	TRBJ2-4	TGTGCCAGCAGTTTATCCAGCTTCAACAGGGAGAGTTATAACAAAAACATTCAGTACTTC	CASSLSSFNRESYNKNIQYF
TRBV5-1	-	-	TRBJ2-7	TGCGCCAGCAGCTTGGACGGGGTCGAGCAGTACTTC	CASSLDGVEQYF
TRBV5-1	once	-	TRBJ2-1	TGCGCCAGCAGCTTGGGACTAGTCGTTGAGCAGTTCTTC	CASSLGLVVEQFF
TRBV27	-	-	TRBJ1-1	TGTGCCAGCAGTTTATGGGGGGTGGAGAACACTGAAGCTTTCTTT	CASSLWGVENTEAFF
TRBV7-2	-	-	TRBJ2-7	TGTGCCAGCAGCCCCGACAACAGGGTTTGGTACGAGCAGTACTTC	CASSPDNRVWYEQYF
TRBV5-1	-	TRBD1	TRBJ1-1	TGCGCCAGCAGCTTGGTAAGGGGGCGCTGGACTGAAGCTTTCTTT	CASSLVRGRWTEAFF
TRBV2	-	-	TRBJ1-2	TGTGCCAGCAGTGAACGTCAGGCATCTTCCGGTGGCTACACCTTC	CASSERQASSGGYTF
TRBV7-2	-	TRBD2	TRBJ2-5	TGTGCCAGCAGCTCTAGCGGGAGTGCAGGGGAGACCCAGTACTTC	CASSSSGSAGETQYF
TRBV28	-	TRBD2	TRBJ2-7	TGTGCCAGCAGTTTCGGCGGGACTAGCGGGACCTACGAGCAGTACTTC	CASSFGGTSGTYEQYF
TRBV5-1	-	-	TRBJ1-1	TGCGCCAGCAGCTTGGGACACATGAACACTGAAGCTTTCTTT	CASSLGHMNTEAFF
TRBV28	-	-	TRBJ1-2	TGTGCCAGCAGCCCAGCGGGGGCGGGCTACACCTTC	CASSPAGAGYTF
TRBV2	-	-	TRBJ1-5	TGTGCCAGCAGCTCTCAGGGGTCGGATCAGCCCCAGCATTTT	CASSSQGSDQPQHF
TRBV5-6	once	TRBD1	TRBJ2-7	TGTGCCAGCAGCCCCCAGGGACAGGGCTACGAGCAGTACTTC	CASSPQGQGYEQYF
TRBV6-1	-	TRBD2	TRBJ2-7	TGTGCCAGCAGTGCGATGACTAGCGGCTACGAGCAGTACTTC	CASSAMTSGYEQYF
TRBV18	-	TRBD1	TRBJ1-2	TGTGCCAGCTCATACATGGGACAGGGCGCCTCAACCTCCGAGGGCTACACCTTC	CASSYMGQGASTSEGYTF
TRBV19	few	TRBD1	TRBJ2-1	TGTGCCAGTAGTGGGCTACAGGGGGATTCCTACAATGAGCAGTTCTTC	CASSGLQGDSYNEQFF
TRBV5-1	-	TRBD1	TRBJ2-7	TGCGCCAGCAGCTCGGACAGGGGGGGTAGCGAGCAGTACTTC	CASSSDRGGSEQYF
TRBV5-6	-	-	TRBJ2-7	TGTGCCAGCAGCTTGTCCCAGCGGAATCCCTACGAGCAGTACTTC	CASSLSQRNPYEQYF
TRBV2	-	TRBD2	TRBJ2-7	TGTGCCAGCAGCCACGAGGGACTAGCGGGAGACGAGCAGTACTTC	CASSHEGLAGDEQYF
TRBV2	-	TRBD1	TRBJ2-4	TGTGCCAGCAGTGCGCCACCCGGGACAGCGATTATTCTAGCCAAAAACATTCAGTACTTC	CASSAPPGTAIILAKNIQYF
TRBV27	-	TRBD2	TRBJ2-2	TGTGCCAGCAGTTTATCGCCTAGCGGGATGGGGACCGGGGAGCTGTTTTTT	CASSLSPSGMGTGELFF
TRBV15	-	-	TRBJ2-1	TGTGCCACCAGCTCCCTCGGTGCGGAGAGCTCCTACAATGAGCAGTTCTTC	CATSSLGAESSYNEQFF
TRBV27	-	-	TRBJ2-7	TGTGCCAGCAGTCCGATCGGACAGTTAGGTTCCTACGAGCAGTACTTC	CASSPIGQLGSYEQYF
TRBV2	-	-	TRBJ2-3	TGTGCCAGCAGTGCACTAGCAGTTGGGGGAGATACGCAGTATTTT	CASSALAVGGDTQYF
TRBV19	-	-	TRBJ2-5	TGTGCCAGTAGTATTTTGGGGGCTGGGGAAGAGACCCAGTACTTC	CASSILGAGEETQYF
TRBV18	-	TRBD2	TRBJ2-7	TGTGCCAGCTCACCACCCGGGACTAGTTCCCTCTACGAGCAGTACTTC	CASSPPGTSSLYEQYF
TRBV5-6	-	-	TRBJ2-3	TGTGCCAGCAGCTTAGGAACAGGGAAGGATACGCAGTATTTT	CASSLGTGKDTQYF
TRBV5-6	-	-	TRBJ1-3	TGTGCCAGCAGCTTACAGGAAAGGGGGTCTGGAAACACCATATATTTT	CASSLQERGSGNTIYF
TRBV19	-	-	TRBJ2-1	TGTGCCAGTAGTATTGTCCAACAGTTAAATGAGCAGTTCTTC	CASSIVQQLNEQFF
TRBV5-6	-	-	TRBJ2-7	TGTGCCAGCAGCTTGGCGTTGGAGATCTACGAGCAGTACTTC	CASSLALEIYEQYF
TRBV29-1	-	TRBD2	TRBJ2-5	TGCAGCGTTGCACTAGCGCCTCAAGAGACCCAGTACTTC	CSVALAPQETQYF
TRBV29-1	-	-	TRBJ2-3	TGCAGCGTACACGGAGCCACAGATACGCAGTATTTT	CSVHGATDTQYF
TRBV5-6	-	-	TRBJ1-1	TGTGCCAGCAGGGCCTGGGGGGAGAACACTGAAGCTTTCTTT	CASRAWGENTEAFF
TRBV13	-	TRBD1	TRBJ2-7	TGTGCCAGCAGCTTAGCCGGGGGACAGGGCTACGAGCAGTACTTC	CASSLAGGQGYEQYF
TRBV19	-	TRBD1	TRBJ2-2	TGTGCCAGTACCACTATCCCGGGACAGGGGGCCACCGGGGAGCTGTTTTTT	CASTTIPGQGATGELFF